This TCR beta chain was captured by sequencing in a study of TIL therapy for anti-PD-1-resistant metastatic lung cancer (dated by TCRdb to the early 2020s). About the full investigation: Tumors were harvested before any PD-1/PD-L1 blockade; patients then received nivolumab, and those progressing received lymphodepletion, expanded TIL infusion and IL-2. Among the enrolled patients, the median age was approximately 49 years (range about 35-75), and the median tumor PD-L1 proportion score was roughly 6%. The cohort was composed predominantly of lung adenocarcinoma, with a few EGFR-mutant and two ALK-rearranged tumors included, and half of patients were identified as current or former smokers. Across the cohort, whole-exome sequencing showed a median non-synonymous tumor mutation burden of roughly 1.5 mutations per megabase. T cell receptor beta sequencing of tumor and peripheral blood served to follow clonotypes across the tumor, the expanded TIL product, and serial blood samples.

Worth noting for this clone: The clone's antigen remains unknown. Base qualities are not at hand, and no much larger clone is one base apart.

The time point label, read with the paper, signifies: pre-treatment sample, taken before nivolumab and TIL therapy. Between late 2017 and 2020, a dual-center phase I trial enrolled adults who had stage 4 NSCLC. The samples were drawn from an open-label, single-arm phase I trial testing tumor-infiltrating lymphocyte therapy combined with nivolumab in advanced non-small cell lung cancer. Blood mononuclear cells from EDTA tubes were separated on a Ficoll gradient and snap-frozen as pellets, and DNA was extracted from the cells using a Qiagen mini-prep kit. Overall study results and their limits: The baseline peripheral repertoire was partially replaced by infused TIL clonotypes, which then decayed over months, and no apparent association between persistence and response was found. The study protocol defined all tumor marker inferences as exploratory. The cohort was highly selected, including more treatment-naive, never-smoker and oncogene-addicted patients than is typical, which limits generalizability.

The immunoSEQ v3 hsTCRB kit was used to amplify TCR beta CDR3 regions from genomic DNA through bias-controlled multiplex PCR. An Illumina NextSeq 500 was used to sequence the TCR libraries, reaching approximately 2 million read pairs at survey level or roughly 5-6.5 million at deep level. The study's own analysis went as follows. V, D and J genes were assigned, non-productive sequences were removed, and clonality was reported by immunoSEQ Analyzer software. Repertoires were compared by productive Simpson clonality and by the Morisita overlap index of productive TRB rearrangements between infused TIL and blood. Absolute clonotype counts in blood were estimated as lymphocyte count times CD3+ fraction times the clone's productive frequency. What TCRdb holds here is the immuneACCESS table cut down to in-frame rearrangements. Part of the clones is not present; checked against another copy, under half of the missing clones reflect an unresolved V gene, and the others are unexplained. Clonal size and the V and J genes are those of that table, whereas D and trimming came from the DNA. This sample holds nearly 60,000 clones; less than 85% were observed only once. The ten most abundant clones make up roughly 2% of the sample.

This sequence originates from a person between 25 and 80 years old with non-small cell lung cancer. This specimen was blood, taken at baseline.

This receptor has the CDR3 CSVEDGRGETEAFF. The nucleotides read TGCAGCGTTGAAGATGGCAGGGGCGAGACTGAAGCTTTCTTT. Rearrangement joined TRBV29-1 to TRBJ1-1, with TRBD1 tentatively as D gene (6 bases match). From the cysteine through the phenylalanine, the CDR3 covers 14 amino acids. Only the CDR3 portion is preserved as DNA: 42 bases, with reading frame beginning at the first base. V is cut by 0 bases and J by 5 bases, and the space between the germline ends is 13 bases. Via the germline V gene, CDR1 is SQVTM and CDR2 ANQGSEA.